This paragraph reports one TCR beta chain. Trimming took 6 bases from V and 3 from J, leaving 15 bases between them. Germline CDR1 LNHDA, CDR2 SQIVND (reference sequence). The CDR3 is 14 residues long. The data were produced by immunoSEQ multiplex PCR, yet TCRdb's version contains in-frame clones alone and is incomplete. The sample lists 150,000 to 200,000 clones; roughly 88% were seen once. Which cohort a participant joined came from the clinical history participants gave. Cohort 3 donors were reported recovered after two negative PCRs, clearance, or symptom resolution. This sample was included in a study of blood T cell repertoires in COVID-19. Overall study: Donors in the United States, Italy and Spain gave samples during acute or convalescent COVID-19.

The specimen sequenced was PBMCs or T cells enriched from blood (not recorded which). The chain links TRBV19 to TRBJ2-7; no definite D call. The sequence came from a woman under 30 who had recovered from COVID-19. The CDR3 region is CASSNVGAVYEQYF. The CDR3 DNA follows: TGTGCCAGTAGCAATGTTGGAGCTGTCTACGAGCAGTACTTC.